This is a list of T cell receptor beta chains from one sample in a study of blood T cell repertoires in COVID-19. Sequencing used immunoSEQ multiplex PCR; TCRdb keeps in-frame clones, though not all of them. The repertoire holds about 140,000 clones, roughly 86% seen once, with approximately 2% in the top ten. The sequenced material came from peripheral blood. All receptors derive from a man in his 70s with acute or convalescent COVID-19. CDR3s include the opening cysteine and the closing phenylalanine or tryptophan. The D gene is left open where the match is weak. Clone size, where shown, is once, few, many, or a class for clones that have expanded.

TRBD1	TRBV2	-	TRBJ2-3	CASSSGTGFLGTQYF	TGTGCCAGCAGCTCCGGGACAGGCTTTTTAGGTACGCAGTATTTT
TRBD1	TRBV9	-	TRBJ1-2	CASSVTPEQGAYGYTF	TGTGCCAGCAGCGTAACACCTGAACAGGGGGCCTATGGCTACACCTTC
-	TRBV19	-	TRBJ1-3	CASSRGGSSSGNTIYF	TGTGCCAGTAGTAGGGGAGGTTCTTCCTCTGGAAACACCATATATTTT
TRBD1	TRBV14	few	TRBJ2-2	CASSQRTGVTGELFF	TGTGCCAGCAGCCAAAGGACAGGGGTTACCGGGGAGCTGTTTTTT
-	TRBV28	-	TRBJ2-1	CASSLIEGWGEQFF	TGTGCCAGCAGTTTGATTGAGGGTTGGGGTGAGCAGTTCTTC
TRBD1	TRBV28	-	TRBJ1-5	CASVDRLYSNQPQHF	TGTGCCAGCGTGGACAGGCTTTATAGCAATCAGCCCCAGCATTTT
-	TRBV30	-	TRBJ1-2	CAWSQGIYGYTF	TGTGCCTGGAGTCAGGGAATATATGGCTACACCTTC
TRBD2	TRBV7-8	once	TRBJ2-7	CASSLFSGSAYEQYF	TGTGCCAGCAGCTTATTCAGCGGGAGCGCCTACGAGCAGTACTTC
-	TRBV2	-	TRBJ1-4	CASSGRGGNEKLFF	TGTGCCAGCAGTGGAAGGGGTGGCAATGAAAAACTGTTTTTT
-	TRBV6-5	-	TRBJ2-7	CASSYEYRGKYEQYF	TGTGCCAGCAGCTACGAATATCGGGGGAAATACGAGCAGTACTTC
TRBD1	TRBV5-1	-	TRBJ1-2	CASSPTGVRIGYTF	TGCGCCAGCAGCCCTACAGGGGTACGTATTGGCTACACCTTC
-	TRBV24-1	-	TRBJ1-4	CATSDEGRKLFF	TGTGCCACCAGTGATGAGGGTAGGAAACTGTTTTTT
TRBD2	TRBV5-1	-	TRBJ2-3	CASSRTSGMTDTQYF	TGCGCCAGCAGCAGGACTAGCGGGATGACAGATACGCAGTATTTT
-	TRBV9	once	TRBJ2-7	CASSLAGVWDYEQYF	TGTGCCAGCAGCCTGGCAGGGGTATGGGACTACGAGCAGTACTTC
TRBD1	TRBV5-5	-	TRBJ1-6	CASSPGQPRAPLHF	TGTGCCAGCAGCCCGGGACAGCCTAGGGCACCCCTCCACTTT
TRBD2	TRBV4-1	-	TRBJ2-1	CASSQGVAGDNEQFF	TGCGCCAGCAGCCAAGGGGTAGCGGGGGACAATGAGCAGTTCTTC
TRBD1	TRBV10-3	-	TRBJ1-2	CANSDRDTYGYTF	TGTGCCAACTCCGACAGGGATACCTATGGCTACACCTTC
-	TRBV11-2	-	TRBJ2-1	CASSLATDYRQFF	TGTGCCAGCAGCTTAGCTACAGATTATCGGCAGTTCTTC
TRBD1	TRBV28	-	TRBJ2-7	CASSPPIPTGSSYEQYF	TGTGCCAGCAGTCCACCAATCCCGACAGGGAGCTCCTACGAGCAGTACTTC
-	TRBV4-2	-	TRBJ2-3	CASSQGSSSEPNTDTQYF	TGTGCCAGCAGCCAAGGGTCAAGTAGCGAACCGAATACAGATACGCAGTATTTT
TRBD1	TRBV4-1	-	TRBJ1-2	CASSQQNPGQTTGYTF	TGCGCCAGCAGCCAACAAAACCCGGGACAGACGACGGGCTACACCTTC
-	TRBV28	-	TRBJ1-2	CASSSSNYGYTF	-
-	TRBV3-1/TRBV3-2	once	TRBJ1-5	CASSQGGGNQPQHF	TGTGCCAGCAGCCAGGGGGGAGGCAATCAGCCCCAGCATTTT
-	TRBV19	-	TRBJ1-1	CASSIGGVNTEAFF	TGTGCCAGTAGCATCGGGGGGGTGAACACTGAAGCTTTCTTT
TRBD1	TRBV10-3	-	TRBJ1-1	CAISEGTENTEAFF	TGTGCCATCAGTGAGGGGACAGAGAACACTGAAGCTTTCTTT
TRBD1	TRBV25-1	-	TRBJ1-5	CASSEGQGVVGNQPQHF	TGTGCCAGCAGTGAAGGACAGGGCGTTGTGGGGAACCAGCCCCAGCATTTT
-	TRBV6-4	-	TRBJ1-1	CASSASTANTEAFF	TGTGCCAGCAGTGCCTCGACAGCGAACACTGAAGCTTTCTTT
TRBD1	TRBV2	-	TRBJ1-5	CASSVNRGGQPQHF	TGTGCCAGCAGTGTAAACAGGGGAGGTCAGCCCCAGCATTTT
-	TRBV10-3	-	TRBJ2-3	CAISGTGRGTDTQYF	TGTGCCATCAGTGGTACAGGGAGGGGAACAGATACGCAGTATTTT
TRBD2	TRBV6-5	-	TRBJ2-1	CASSIQSGGAVEQFF	TGTGCCAGCAGCATTCAGAGCGGGGGGGCAGTTGAGCAGTTCTTC
TRBD1	TRBV4-1	-	TRBJ1-2	CASSQEGKGQGARGYTF	TGCGCCAGCAGCCAAGAAGGTAAAGGACAGGGGGCGCGAGGCTACACCTTC
TRBD2	TRBV29-1	-	TRBJ2-7	CSVEERNSGGKQYF	TGCAGCGTTGAAGAGAGAAATAGCGGGGGGAAGCAGTACTTC
-	TRBV2	once	TRBJ1-1	CASSVRGRNTEAFF	TGTGCCAGCAGTGTTCGAGGGCGGAACACTGAAGCTTTCTTT
-	TRBV6-5	-	TRBJ1-1	CASRSMRSGGEAFF	TGTGCCAGCAGGTCTATGAGGTCCGGGGGTGAAGCTTTCTTT
-	TRBV19	-	TRBJ1-2	CASSTSRESPNYGYTF	TGTGCCAGTAGTACCTCCCGGGAGTCCCCGAACTATGGCTACACCTTC
-	TRBV9	-	TRBJ1-6	CASSSQDSGSSYNSPLHF	TGTGCCAGCAGCTCACAAGATTCGGGGAGCTCCTATAATTCACCCCTCCACTTT
-	TRBV7-2	-	TRBJ2-3	CASSLTGTRGDTQYF	TGTGCCAGCAGCCTAACCGGGACTCGTGGAGATACGCAGTATTTT
-	TRBV12-3/TRBV12-4	-	TRBJ1-1	CASSFGALGGAFF	TGTGCCAGCAGTTTCGGCGCGTTGGGGGGAGCTTTCTTT
-	TRBV5-4	-	TRBJ1-2	CASSLDRGYTF	TGTGCCAGCAGCTTGGATCGGGGCTACACCTTC
-	TRBV27	-	TRBJ1-5	CASSLYGGLYSNQPQHF	TGTGCCAGCAGTTTATACGGGGGTTTGTATAGCAATCAGCCCCAGCATTTT
TRBD1	TRBV28	few	TRBJ1-1	CASSEGTGRARTFF	TGTGCCAGCAGCGAAGGGACAGGGCGCGCTCGTACTTTCTTT
-	TRBV5-1	-	TRBJ2-5	CASSLFPTRGETQYF	TGCGCCAGCAGCTTGTTCCCAACCCGCGGGGAGACCCAGTACTTC
TRBD1	TRBV11-2	-	TRBJ2-5	CASSLGQGAPLETQYF	TGTGCCAGCAGCTTAGGACAGGGGGCGCCATTGGAGACCCAGTACTTC
TRBD1	TRBV5-5	once	TRBJ1-1	CASSTSGGLNTEAFF	TGTGCCAGCAGCACGTCAGGGGGACTGAACACTGAAGCTTTCTTT
TRBD1	TRBV6-2/TRBV6-3	-	TRBJ1-2	CASSYRGRGGYTF	TGTGCCAGCAGTTACAGGGGGCGCGGTGGCTACACCTTC
TRBD2	TRBV11-2	-	TRBJ2-2	CASSPPGLAGNGELFF	TGTGCCAGCAGCCCCCCCGGACTAGCGGGCAACGGGGAGCTGTTTTTT
TRBD1	TRBV5-1	-	TRBJ1-1	CASSFNGRGLTNTEAFF	TGCGCCAGCAGCTTTAACGGCAGGGGGCTTACGAACACTGAAGCTTTCTTT
TRBD1	TRBV12-5	-	TRBJ2-2	CASGMTGGTGELFF	TGTGCTAGTGGTATGACAGGGGGTACCGGGGAGCTGTTTTTT
-	TRBV21-1	-	TRBJ2-4	CASSKETLEAKNIQYF	TGTGCCAGCAGCAAAGAGACGCTAGAAGCCAAAAACATTCAGTACTTC
TRBD2	TRBV4-1	-	TRBJ2-2	CASSLSGGANGELFF	TGCGCCAGCAGCCTCAGCGGGGGGGCCAACGGGGAGCTGTTTTTT
-	TRBV5-8	-	TRBJ2-7	CASNMGSSVGAYYEQYF	TGTGCCAGCAACATGGGTTCCAGCGTGGGGGCGTACTACGAGCAGTACTTC
TRBD2	TRBV7-8	-	TRBJ2-3	CASSLTGGAMNTQYF	TGTGCCAGCAGCTTAACCGGGGGGGCCATGAATACGCAGTATTTT
-	TRBV29-1	-	TRBJ2-5	CSVAWTAEETQYF	TGCAGCGTTGCATGGACAGCAGAAGAGACCCAGTACTTC
TRBD1	TRBV3-1/TRBV3-2	-	TRBJ2-7	CASSPWDRTAYEQYF	TGTGCCAGCAGTCCTTGGGACAGGACAGCCTACGAGCAGTACTTC
-	TRBV28	few	TRBJ1-5	CASRRGPGRPQHF	TGTGCCAGCAGGCGGGGACCCGGGCGGCCCCAGCATTTT
-	TRBV18	-	TRBJ1-1	CASSPQQGANTEAFF	TGTGCCAGCTCACCACAACAGGGAGCGAACACTGAAGCTTTCTTT
-	TRBV30	-	TRBJ2-2	CAWRPGLYANTGELFF	TGTGCCTGGAGGCCGGGACTTTACGCGAACACCGGGGAGCTGTTTTTT
TRBD2	TRBV3-1/TRBV3-2	-	TRBJ2-7	CASSLAGPVYEQYF	TGTGCCAGCAGCCTAGCGGGTCCTGTCTACGAGCAGTACTTC
-	TRBV7-9	-	TRBJ1-1	CASRPAGLNTEAFF	TGTGCCAGCAGACCCGCAGGGCTGAACACTGAAGCTTTCTTT